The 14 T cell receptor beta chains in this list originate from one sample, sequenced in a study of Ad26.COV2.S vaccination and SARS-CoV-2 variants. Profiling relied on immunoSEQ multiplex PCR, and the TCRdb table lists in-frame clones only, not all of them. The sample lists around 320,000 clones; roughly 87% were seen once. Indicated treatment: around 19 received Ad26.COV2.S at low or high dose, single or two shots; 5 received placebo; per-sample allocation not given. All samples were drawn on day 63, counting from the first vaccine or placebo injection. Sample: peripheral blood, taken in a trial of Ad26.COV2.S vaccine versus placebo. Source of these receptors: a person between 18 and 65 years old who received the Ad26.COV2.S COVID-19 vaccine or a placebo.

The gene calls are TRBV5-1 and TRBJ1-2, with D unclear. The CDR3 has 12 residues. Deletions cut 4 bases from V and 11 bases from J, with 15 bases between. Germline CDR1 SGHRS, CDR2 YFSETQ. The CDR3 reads CASSPDGLGYTF. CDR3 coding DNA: TGCGCCAGCAGCCCGGACGGTCTGGGGTACACCTTC. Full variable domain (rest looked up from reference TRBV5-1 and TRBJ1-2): KAGVTQTPRYLIKTRGQQVTLSCSPISGHRSVSWYQQTPGQGLQFLFEYFSETQRNKGNFPGRFSGRQFSNSRSEMNVSTLELGDSALYLCASSPDGLGYTFGSGTRLTVV.

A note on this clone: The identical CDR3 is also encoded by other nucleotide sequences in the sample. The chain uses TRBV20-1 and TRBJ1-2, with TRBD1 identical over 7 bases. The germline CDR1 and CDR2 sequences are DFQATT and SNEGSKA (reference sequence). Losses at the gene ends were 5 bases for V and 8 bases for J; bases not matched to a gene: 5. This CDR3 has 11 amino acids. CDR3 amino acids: CSAPGGGGYTF. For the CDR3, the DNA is TGCAGTGCTCCAGGGGGTGGCGGCTACACCTTC.

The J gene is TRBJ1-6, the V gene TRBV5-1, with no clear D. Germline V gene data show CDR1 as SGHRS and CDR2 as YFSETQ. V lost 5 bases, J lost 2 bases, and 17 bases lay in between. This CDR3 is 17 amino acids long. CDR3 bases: TGCGCCAGCAGTCCTGATCCGGGCCCCCCCTATAATTCACCCCTCCACTTT. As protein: CASSPDPGPPYNSPLHF.

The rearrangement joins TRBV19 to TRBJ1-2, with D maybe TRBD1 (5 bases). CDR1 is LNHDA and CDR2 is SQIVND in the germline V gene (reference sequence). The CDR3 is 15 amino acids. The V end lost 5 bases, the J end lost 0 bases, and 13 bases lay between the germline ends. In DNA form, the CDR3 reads TGTGCCAGTAGTTCTAGGACAAGCCCTAACTATGGCTACACCTTC. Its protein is CASSSRTSPNYGYTF.

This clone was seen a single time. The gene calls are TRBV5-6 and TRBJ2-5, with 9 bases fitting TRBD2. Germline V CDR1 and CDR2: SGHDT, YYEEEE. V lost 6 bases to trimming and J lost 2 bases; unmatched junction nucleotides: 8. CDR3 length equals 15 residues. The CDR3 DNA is TGTGCCAGCATGCGGGTAGCGGGGGAGCAAGAGACCCAGTACTTC. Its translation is CASMRVAGEQETQYF.

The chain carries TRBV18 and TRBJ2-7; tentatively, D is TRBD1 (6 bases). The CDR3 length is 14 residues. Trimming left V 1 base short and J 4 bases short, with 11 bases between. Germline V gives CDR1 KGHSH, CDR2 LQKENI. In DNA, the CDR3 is TGTGCCAGCTCACCACTGACAGGTCCGTACGAGCAGTACTTC. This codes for CASSPLTGPYEQYF.

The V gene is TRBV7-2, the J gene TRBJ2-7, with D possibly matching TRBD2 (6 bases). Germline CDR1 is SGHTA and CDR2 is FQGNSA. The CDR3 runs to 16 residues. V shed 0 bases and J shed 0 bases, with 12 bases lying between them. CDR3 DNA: TGTGCCAGCAGCTTAGCCAGCGGGTCAAGCTCCTACGAGCAGTACTTC. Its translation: CASSLASGSSSYEQYF. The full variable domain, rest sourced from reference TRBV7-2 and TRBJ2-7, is GAGVSQSPSNKVTEKGKDVELRCDPISGHTALYWYRQSLGQGLEFLIYFQGNSAPDKSGLPSDRFSAERTGGSVSTLTIQRTQQEDSAVYLCASSLASGSSSYEQYFGPGTRLTVT.

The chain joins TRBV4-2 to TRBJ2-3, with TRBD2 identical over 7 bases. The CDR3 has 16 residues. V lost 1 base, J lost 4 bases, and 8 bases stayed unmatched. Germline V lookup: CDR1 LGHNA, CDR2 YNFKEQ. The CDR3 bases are TGTGCCAGCAGCCAAGCCCGGACTAGGATTCCAGATACGCAGTATTTT. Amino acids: CASSQARTRIPDTQYF.

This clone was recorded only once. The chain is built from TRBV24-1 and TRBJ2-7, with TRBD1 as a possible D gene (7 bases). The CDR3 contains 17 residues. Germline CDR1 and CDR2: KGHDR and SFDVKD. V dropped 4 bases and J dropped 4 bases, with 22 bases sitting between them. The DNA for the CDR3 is TGTGCCACCAGTGACAACCTAGGAGGGGGCGGGTGGTACGAGCAGTACTTC. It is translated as CATSDNLGGGGWYEQYF.

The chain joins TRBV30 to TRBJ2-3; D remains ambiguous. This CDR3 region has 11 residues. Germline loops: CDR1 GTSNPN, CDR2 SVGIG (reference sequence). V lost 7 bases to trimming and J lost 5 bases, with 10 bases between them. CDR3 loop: CASRTIDTQYF. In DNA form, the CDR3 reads TGTGCCTCCCGGACGATAGATACGCAGTATTTT. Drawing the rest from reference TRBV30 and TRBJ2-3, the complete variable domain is SQTIHQWPATLVQPVGSPLSLECTVEGTSNPNLYWYRQAAGRGLQLLFYSVGIGQISSEVPQNLSASRPQDRQFILSSKKLLLSDSGFYLCASRTIDTQYFGPGTRLTVL.

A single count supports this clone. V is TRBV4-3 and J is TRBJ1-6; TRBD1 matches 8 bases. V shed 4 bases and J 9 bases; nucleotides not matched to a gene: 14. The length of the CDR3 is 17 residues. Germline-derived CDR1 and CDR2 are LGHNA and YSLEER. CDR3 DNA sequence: TGCGCCAGCAGCCTGGCTGAGACGGGACAGGAGGTTTCACCCCTCCACTTT. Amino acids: CASSLAETGQEVSPLHF.

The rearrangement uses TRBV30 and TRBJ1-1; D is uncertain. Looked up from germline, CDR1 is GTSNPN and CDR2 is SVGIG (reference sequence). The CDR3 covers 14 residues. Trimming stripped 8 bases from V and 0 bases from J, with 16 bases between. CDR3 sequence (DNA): TGTGCCAAAACTTTGGTCACCCTGAACACTGAAGCTTTCTTT. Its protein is CAKTLVTLNTEAFF.

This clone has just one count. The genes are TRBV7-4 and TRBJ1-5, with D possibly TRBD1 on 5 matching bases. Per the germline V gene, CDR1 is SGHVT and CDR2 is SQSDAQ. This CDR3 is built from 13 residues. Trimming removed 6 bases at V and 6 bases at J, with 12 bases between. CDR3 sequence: CASRDPRVQPQHF. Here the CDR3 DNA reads TGTGCCAGCAGGGATCCCAGGGTTCAGCCCCAGCATTTT.

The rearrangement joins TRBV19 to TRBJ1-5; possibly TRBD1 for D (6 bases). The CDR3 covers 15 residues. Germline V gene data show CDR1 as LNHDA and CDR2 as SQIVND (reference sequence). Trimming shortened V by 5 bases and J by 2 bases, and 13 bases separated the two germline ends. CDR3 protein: CASSHDRWGNQPQHF. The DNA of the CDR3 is TGTGCCAGTAGTCACGACAGGTGGGGCAATCAGCCCCAGCATTTT.